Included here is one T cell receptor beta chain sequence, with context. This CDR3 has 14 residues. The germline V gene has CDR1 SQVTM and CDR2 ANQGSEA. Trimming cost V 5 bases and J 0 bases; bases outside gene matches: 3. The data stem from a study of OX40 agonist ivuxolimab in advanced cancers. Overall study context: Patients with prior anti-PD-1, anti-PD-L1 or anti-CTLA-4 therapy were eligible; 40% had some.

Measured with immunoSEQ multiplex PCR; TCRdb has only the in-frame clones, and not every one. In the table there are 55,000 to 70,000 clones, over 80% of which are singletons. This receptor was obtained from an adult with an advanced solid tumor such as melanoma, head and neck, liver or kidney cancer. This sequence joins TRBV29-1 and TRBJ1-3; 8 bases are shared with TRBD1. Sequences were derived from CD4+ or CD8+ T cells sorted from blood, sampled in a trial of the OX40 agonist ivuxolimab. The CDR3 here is CSVMGTGSGNTIYF. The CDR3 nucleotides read TGCAGCGTTATGGGGACAGGCTCTGGAAACACCATATATTTT.